This paragraph reports one TCR beta chain. What it recognizes is unknown. The data originate from a study of cytomegalovirus exposure and HLA in healthy donors. Points from the study as a whole: 15,000 to 20,000 TCR beta sequences were associated with HLA alleles at 0.05 false discovery rate in a later analysis.

PCR employed 60 Vbeta and 13 Jbeta primers. Sequencing used immunoSEQ multiplex PCR; TCRdb keeps in-frame clones, though not all of them. This table holds approximately 100,000 clones, 79% found once. CDR1 is GTSNPN, CDR2 SVGIG, per germline (reference sequence). The CDR3 has 15 amino acids. Source material: PBMCs. The rearrangement joins TRBV30 to TRBJ1-6; no definite D call. The receptor was derived from a middle-aged woman in good health and CMV-seronegative. The CDR3 DNA reads as TGTGCTTCGAAGACCTCTTCTAGTTTTAATTCACCCCTCCACTTT. It encodes CASKTSSSFNSPLHF. The full variable domain, with the rest looked up from reference TRBV30 and TRBJ1-6, is SQTIHQWPATLVQPVGSPLSLECTVEGTSNPNLYWYRQAAGRGLQLLFYSVGIGQISSEVPQNLSASRPQDRQFILSSKKLLLSDSGFYLCASKTSSSFNSPLHFGNGTRLTVT.